This T cell receptor beta chain derives from a study of identical twins. General observations from the study: Out-of-frame TCR alpha sharing in monozygotic twins exceeded recombination model predictions.

This clonotype was picked up a small number of times. Its antigen is not known. Unique molecular identifiers were present on cDNA, and template switching added a universal primer site. Each CDR3 protein gets one entry after TCRdb re-called the 5' RACE reads with MiXCR. The sample yields about 530,000 distinct CDR3 sequences, about a fifth seen once. CDR1 is SGHKS and CDR2 is YYEKEE in the germline V gene (reference sequence). The CDR3 loop spans 14 amino acids. V gave up 6 bases and J gave up 3 bases, with 15 bases separating them. These data were also reused for a study on yellow fever vaccine responses in identical twins.

Material for sequencing was CD4+ T cells sorted from blood. This receptor was taken from a woman aged 18-35 years in good health. V usage is TRBV5-5 and J usage is TRBJ1-1; no definite D call. CDR3 in amino acids: CASMLRAPDTEAFF. CDR3 coding DNA: TGTGCCAGCATGCTACGGGCCCCAGACACTGAAGCTTTCTTT.